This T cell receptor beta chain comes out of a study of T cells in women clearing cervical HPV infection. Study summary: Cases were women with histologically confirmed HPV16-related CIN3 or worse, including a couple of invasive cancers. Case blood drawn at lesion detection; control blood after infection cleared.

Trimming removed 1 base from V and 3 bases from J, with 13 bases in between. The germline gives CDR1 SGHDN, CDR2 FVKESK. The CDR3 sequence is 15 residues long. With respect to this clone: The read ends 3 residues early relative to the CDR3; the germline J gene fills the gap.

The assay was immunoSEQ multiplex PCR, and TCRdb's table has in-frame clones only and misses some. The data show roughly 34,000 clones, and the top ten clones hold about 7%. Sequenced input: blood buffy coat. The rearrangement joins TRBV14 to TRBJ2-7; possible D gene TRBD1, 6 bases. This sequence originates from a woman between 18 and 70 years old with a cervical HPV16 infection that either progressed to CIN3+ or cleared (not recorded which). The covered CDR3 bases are TGTGCCAGCAGCCAAGGGACAGCAGTTTACTACGAG. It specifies CASSQGTAVYYE. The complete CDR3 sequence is CASSQGTAVYYEQYF.